This TCR beta chain was sequenced in a study of blood T cell repertoires in COVID-19. In the original analysis: Nucleated cell number was recorded as an estimate derived from reference gene primer amplification. Data came from immunoSEQ multiplex PCR; TCRdb stores just in-frame clones and leaves some out. For V, J and clone size, that table is used; D and trimming come from the DNA. The sample yields tens of thousands of clones, 90% to 95% seen once. Germline loops: CDR1 SGHRS, CDR2 YFSETQ. The CDR3 is made up of 14 amino acids. V shed 2 bases and J shed 1 base, with 9 bases lying between them. Input material: peripheral blood. The origin of this receptor is a man aged 45 to 65 with COVID-19, enrolled during active disease. This sequence joins TRBV5-1 and TRBJ1-1; possibly TRBD1 for D (5 bases). CDR3 in DNA: TGCGCCAGCAGCTTAAATACAGGGAACACTGAAGCTTTCTTT. It yields the protein CASSLNTGNTEAFF.